These 32 T cell receptor beta chains came from one sample sequenced in a study of identical twins. TCRdb re-called the 5' RACE reads through MiXCR, storing one row per CDR3 protein. This table holds hundreds of thousands of distinct CDR3 sequences, 6% to 9% found once. This sample also appeared in a second study, on yellow fever vaccine responses in identical twins.

The source material was memory (CD45RO+) T cells sorted from blood. The receptors stem from a woman aged 18-30 years in good health.

This clonotype was seen ten or more times. The chain carries TRBV27 and TRBJ2-7, with 9 bases identical to TRBD1. The CDR3 has 15 amino acids. V lost 10 bases, J lost 2 bases, and 12 bases stayed unmatched. CDR1 is MNHEY and CDR2 is SMNVEV in the germline V gene (reference sequence). The CDR3 here is CATYESGTGTYEQYF. CDR3 DNA sequence: TGTGCCACCTACGAATCCGGGACAGGGACCTACGAGCAGTACTTC.

This clonotype was detected only a few times. A much larger clone lies a single base off, so this may be a read error. The V gene is TRBV6-1, the J gene TRBJ2-6; D not certain. Germline loops: CDR1 MNHNS, CDR2 SASEGT. V was trimmed by 7 bases and J by 0 bases, leaving 4 bases between them. This CDR3 spans 13 amino acids. The CDR3 spells CASTISGANVLTF. CDR3 DNA sequence: TGTGCCAGCACCATCTCTGGGGCCAACGTCCTGACTTTC.

This clonotype was found a few times. The chain combines TRBV9 with TRBJ2-7; D perhaps matches TRBD2 (5 bases). V gave up 0 bases and J gave up 6 bases, with 10 bases separating them. Per germline, CDR1 SGDLS and CDR2 YYNGEE. The CDR3 loop spans 13 amino acids. The CDR3 bases are TGTGCCAGCAGCGTAGAGTACCGGGGCGAGCAGTACTTC. Protein product: CASSVEYRGEQYF.

In this sample, this clonotype turned up many times. The chain links TRBV3-1 to TRBJ2-1; D is uncertain. CDR3 length: 13 amino acids. Germline CDR1 LGHDT, CDR2 YNNKEL (reference sequence). V was clipped by 1 base and J by 1 base, with 2 bases between them. The DNA of the CDR3 is TGTGCCAGCAGCCAAGGGTCCTACAATGAGCAGTTCTTC. It encodes CASSQGSYNEQFF.

This clonotype occurred many times. The chain uses TRBV7-2 and TRBJ2-7, with 9 nucleotides matching TRBD1. Germline V CDR1 and CDR2: SGHTA, FQGNSA. The CDR3 is made up of 13 amino acids. The V and J ends lost 5 bases and 6 bases, in that order; junction bases with no gene match: 5. The CDR3 here is CASSHPTGGEQYF. CDR3 sequence (DNA): TGTGCCAGCAGCCATCCGACAGGGGGCGAGCAGTACTTC.

With regard to this clonotype: A much larger clone differs by one base, so this may be a read error. The chain employs TRBV3-1 and TRBJ2-1; TRBD2 aligns across 9 bases. Per germline, CDR1 LGHDT and CDR2 YNNKEL (reference sequence). The length of the CDR3 is 15 residues. DNA for the CDR3: TGTGCCTGCAGCCAACCAGCGGGAGGTGGTTATGAGCAGTTCTTC. It encodes CACSQPAGGGYEQFF.

At least ten counts were recorded for this clonotype. CDR3 amino acids: CASSRTSGNTGELFF. The DNA for the CDR3 is TGTGCCAGCAGTCGGACTAGCGGGAACACCGGGGAGCTGTTTTTT. The chain carries TRBV6-4 and TRBJ2-2, with TRBD2 identical over 10 bases. Germline lookup yields CDR1 MRHNA and CDR2 SNTAGT. This CDR3 comprises 15 residues. The V and J ends lost 5 bases and 1 base, in that order; junction bases with no gene match: 1.

This clonotype was counted many times. V is TRBV2 and J is TRBJ2-1; the match to TRBD2 covers 13 bases. V shed 6 bases and J 5 bases; nucleotides not matched to a gene: 4. Germline V gene lookup returns CDR1 SNHLY and CDR2 FYNNEI. CDR3 length: 15 residues. The CDR3 is CASRVTSGGNNEQFF. The CDR3 DNA is TGTGCCAGCAGGGTGACTAGCGGGGGGAACAATGAGCAGTTCTTC.

This clonotype turned up a few times. The CDR3 here is CAISGLNEQFF. The CDR3 region has the DNA TGTGCCATCAGTGGCCTCAATGAGCAGTTCTTC. The V gene is TRBV10-3, the J gene TRBJ2-1; D ambiguous. The V and J ends lost 4 bases and 6 bases respectively, with 4 bases between them. The germline gives CDR1 ENHRY, CDR2 SYGVKD. The CDR3 is made up of 11 amino acids.

The chain employs TRBV9 and TRBJ2-7; 10 bases are shared with TRBD1. With V trimmed by 0 bases and J by 3 bases, 0 bases remained unmatched. Germline-derived CDR1 and CDR2 are SGDLS and YYNGEE. There are 14 residues in the CDR3. CDR3 region: CASSVGDRGYEQYF. In DNA form, the CDR3 reads TGTGCCAGCAGCGTAGGGGACAGGGGCTACGAGCAGTACTTC.

This clonotype was detected ten times or more. The chain couples TRBV7-2 to TRBJ2-3, with D unclear. CDR1 is SGHTA and CDR2 is FQGNSA in the germline V gene. This CDR3 has 13 residues. V lost 3 bases and J 1 base, leaving 5 bases between the germline ends. The CDR3 DNA reads as TGTGCCAGCAGCTTTTCTGGCACAGATACGCAGTATTTT. This encodes CASSFSGTDTQYF.

This clonotype showed up many times. The chain uses TRBV14 and TRBJ1-1; no reliable D call. CDR3 length equals 12 residues. The V end was cut by 3 bases, the J end by 9 bases, with 11 bases between. CDR1 SGHDN and CDR2 FVKESK come from the germline V gene. The CDR3 DNA follows: TGTGCCAGCAGCCAGTCTTTGGGGAAAGCTTTCTTT. Translated: CASSQSLGKAFF. Filled out from reference TRBV14 and TRBJ1-1, the complete variable domain reads EAGVTQFPSHSVIEKGQTVTLRCDPISGHDNLYWYRRVMGKEIKFLLHFVKESKQDESGMPNNRFLAERTGGTYSTLKVQPAELEDSGVYFCASSQSLGKAFFGQGTRLTVV.

This clonotype was counted between two and nine times. The V and J genes are TRBV6-1 and TRBJ1-5; D perhaps matches TRBD1 (6 bases). CDR3 length equals 18 residues. Trimming pared 6 bases from V and 2 bases from J, leaving 23 bases between. The germline CDR1 and CDR2 sequences are MNHNS and SASEGT. The CDR3 DNA is TGTGCCAGCAGACCGACCTCGGGGGGCTGGGGGGGCAATCAGCCCCAGCATTTT. Protein product: CASRPTSGGWGGNQPQHF.

This chain joins TRBV9 and TRBJ1-5, with D uncertain. V lost 0 bases and J 6 bases, leaving 7 bases between the germline ends. This CDR3 region has 13 residues. Per the germline V gene, CDR1 is SGDLS and CDR2 is YYNGEE. This CDR3 reads CASSVEGAQPQHF. CDR3 bases: TGTGCCAGCAGCGTAGAGGGTGCTCAGCCCCAGCATTTT.

This clonotype has a single count. The chain links TRBV20-1 to TRBJ1-2, with D maybe TRBD1 (5 bases). The CDR3 length is 11 residues. Looked up from germline, CDR1 is DFQATT and CDR2 is SNEGSKA (reference sequence). The germline V and J ends were trimmed by 5 bases and 8 bases, with 12 bases remaining between them. The CDR3 loop is CSAPWQGGYTF. The DNA of the CDR3 is TGCAGTGCTCCCTGGCAGGGCGGCTACACCTTC.

This clonotype was observed a handful of times. The DNA for the CDR3 is TGCGCCAGCAGCCAGGGAGCAGGGTCCTCCTACGAGCAGTACTTC. Its translation is CASSQGAGSSYEQYF. J is TRBJ2-7 and V is TRBV4-3, with D perhaps given as TRBD1 or TRBD2 (5 bases each). This CDR3 is 15 amino acids long. In germline, CDR1 is LGHNA, CDR2 YSLEER. Trimming pared 3 bases from V and 0 bases from J, leaving 12 bases between.

This clonotype has ten or more counts. V usage is TRBV5-1 and J usage is TRBJ2-3; weak D call: TRBD1 (6 bases). V dropped 4 bases and J dropped 2 bases, with 8 bases sitting between them. This CDR3 is built from 13 residues. Germline lookup yields CDR1 SGHRS and CDR2 YFSETQ. The CDR3 sequence is CASSQGPTDTQYF. CDR3 sequence (DNA): TGCGCCAGCAGCCAGGGGCCCACAGATACGCAGTATTTT.

This clonotype was counted at least ten times. The chain combines TRBV20-1 with TRBJ2-3; weak D call: TRBD2 (5 bases). CDR3 size: 15 residues. Trimming stripped 5 bases from V and 1 base from J, with 16 bases between. Germline loops: CDR1 DFQATT, CDR2 SNEGSKA (reference sequence). CDR3 in DNA: TGCAGTGCTGTCCCCAGAGGGCTTGGCACAGATACGCAGTATTTT. This encodes CSAVPRGLGTDTQYF.

The chain joins TRBV23-1 to TRBJ2-4; 10 nucleotides agree with TRBD1. TRBV23-1 is an open reading frame, and its role is uncertain. The CDR3 loop spans 19 amino acids. Losses at the gene ends were 3 bases for V and 6 bases for J; bases not matched to a gene: 17. The CDR3 DNA sequence: TGCGCCAGCAGTCAGTCTCCTCCCACGACAGGGGGCCATGGAAACATTCAGTACTTC. It codes for CASSQSPPTTGGHGNIQYF.

This clonotype showed up just a few times. The chain is built from TRBV14 and TRBJ1-6; no clear D. The germline CDR1 and CDR2 sequences are SGHDN and FVKESK. The germline V and J ends were trimmed by 0 bases and 0 bases, with 9 bases remaining between them. The CDR3 has 17 amino acids. The DNA of the CDR3 is TGTGCCAGCAGCCAAGATTCTAGGAGCTCCTATAATTCACCCCTCCACTTT. This gives the protein CASSQDSRSSYNSPLHF.

This clonotype was observed a few times. The CDR3 loop reads CASSERGTPNQPQHF. The CDR3 DNA is TGTGCCAGCAGTGAACGCGGGACCCCCAATCAGCCCCAGCATTTT. The J gene is TRBJ1-5, the V gene TRBV2; D perhaps matches TRBD1 (5 bases). This CDR3 region has 15 residues. The germline V and J ends were trimmed by 2 bases and 3 bases, with 11 bases remaining between them. Germline V lookup: CDR1 SNHLY, CDR2 FYNNEI.

This clonotype was recorded a few times. This chain uses TRBV5-1 with TRBJ2-2; unclear D gene. This CDR3 region has 14 residues. The germline V gene encodes CDR1 SGHRS and CDR2 YFSETQ. The V end lost 6 bases, the J end lost 2 bases, and 11 bases lay between the germline ends. CDR3 DNA: TGCGCCAGCAAGAGACAATTTAACACCGGGGAGCTGTTTTTT. Its translation: CASKRQFNTGELFF.

This clonotype turned up a few times. The chain is built from TRBV7-9 and TRBJ1-1; a weak D match, TRBD1 (5 bases). Germline V gives CDR1 SEHNR, CDR2 FQNEAQ (reference sequence). Trimming removed 3 bases at V and 5 bases at J, with 13 bases between. CDR3 length: 14 residues. The CDR3 DNA is TGTGCCAGCAGCTTTGATTATCCAGGGACTGAAGCTTTCTTT. Protein product: CASSFDYPGTEAFF. The complete variable domain, with remaining parts taken from reference TRBV7-9 and TRBJ1-1, reads DTGVSQNPRHKITKRGQNVTFRCDPISEHNRLYWYRQTLGQGPEFLTYFQNEAQLEKSRLLSDRFSAERPKGSFSTLEIQRTEQGDSAMYLCASSFDYPGTEAFFGQGTRLTVV.

This clonotype was counted at least ten times. This chain links TRBV7-9 with TRBJ2-7; D might be TRBD1 or TRBD2, each matching 5 bases. This CDR3 is built from 16 residues. V gave up 2 bases and J gave up 0 bases, with 14 bases separating them. Germline V gives CDR1 SEHNR, CDR2 FQNEAQ (reference sequence). The CDR3 loop is CASSLWELDSSYEQYF. CDR3 sequence (DNA): TGTGCCAGCAGCTTATGGGAACTAGACAGCTCCTACGAGCAGTACTTC. Full variable domain (rest looked up from reference TRBV7-9 and TRBJ2-7): DTGVSQNPRHKITKRGQNVTFRCDPISEHNRLYWYRQTLGQGPEFLTYFQNEAQLEKSRLLSDRFSAERPKGSFSTLEIQRTEQGDSAMYLCASSLWELDSSYEQYFGPGTRLTVT.

This clonotype has a count of ten or more. The V call is TRBV15, the J call TRBJ2-1, with D perhaps being TRBD1 or TRBD2 (6 bases each). CDR1 and CDR2 from the germline V gene are LNHNV and YYDKDF (reference sequence). Trimming pared 0 bases from V and 6 bases from J, leaving 15 bases between. The CDR3 covers 16 residues. The CDR3 DNA follows: TGTGCCACCAGCAGAGAGGGGGGCACCTGGGGCAATGAGCAGTTCTTC. It codes for CATSREGGTWGNEQFF.

The rearrangement uses TRBV29-1 and TRBJ2-7; D is undetermined. Germline V gene data show CDR1 as SQVTM and CDR2 as ANQGSEA. The V end lost 3 bases, the J end lost 6 bases, and 15 bases lay between the germline ends. This CDR3 is 13 amino acids long. CDR3 loop: CSVEQDARSEQYF. For the CDR3, the DNA is TGCAGCGTTGAGCAGGACGCGCGGAGCGAGCAGTACTTC.

The chain is built from TRBV3-1 and TRBJ1-5, with a weak D call TRBD1 (5 bases). CDR1 and CDR2 (germline): LGHDT, YNNKEL (reference sequence). The CDR3 has 14 residues. V was pared by 4 bases and J by 3 bases, with 10 bases between. This chain's CDR3 is CASSPLGTNQPQHF. The CDR3 bases are TGTGCCAGCAGCCCGCTTGGGACCAATCAGCCCCAGCATTTT. The full variable domain, its missing parts supplied by reference TRBV3-1 and TRBJ1-5, is DTAVSQTPKYLVTQMGNDKSIKCEQNLGHDTMYWYKQDSKKFLKIMFSYNNKELIINETVPNRFSPKSPDKAHLNLHINSLELGDSAVYFCASSPLGTNQPQHFGDGTRLSIL.

The table lists this clonotype with a few counts. CDR3 DNA: TGTGCCTGGAGTTCCACAGATACGCAGTATTTT. It translates to CAWSSTDTQYF. The gene calls are TRBV30 and TRBJ2-3, with D hard to call. This CDR3 is built from 11 residues. Germline V lookup: CDR1 GTSNPN, CDR2 SVGIG (reference sequence). V was clipped by 2 bases and J by 2 bases, with 2 bases between them.

The chain carries TRBV5-5 and TRBJ2-2; 7 bases align to TRBD1. This CDR3 contains 13 residues. Germline trimming cut 7 bases from V and 7 bases from J; bases unmatched to any gene: 7. Germline V CDR1 and CDR2: SGHKS, YYEKEE (reference sequence). The CDR3 coding sequence is TGTGCCAGCTCCACAGGGGTGAACGGGGAGCTGTTTTTT. Amino acids: CASSTGVNGELFF. Variable domain in full (rest from reference TRBV5-5 and TRBJ2-2): DAGVTQSPTHLIKTRGQQVTLRCSPISGHKSVSWYQQVLGQGPQFIFQYYEKEERGRGNFPDRFSARQFPNYSSELNVNALLLGDSALYLCASSTGVNGELFFGEGSRLTVL.

The V call is TRBV12-3 or TRBV12-4, the J call TRBJ1-5, with TRBD1 as a possible D gene (6 bases). V was clipped by 6 bases and J by 1 base, with 13 bases between them. This CDR3 region has 15 residues. CDR3 residues: CASRLTGLSNQPQHF. CDR3 sequence (DNA): TGTGCCAGCAGACTCACAGGGTTGAGCAATCAGCCCCAGCATTTT.

This clonotype was observed many times. The rearrangement uses TRBV29-1 and TRBJ2-3, with D maybe TRBD2 (5 bases). The CDR3 contains 14 residues. Trimming shortened V by 1 base and J by 0 bases, and 8 bases separated the two germline ends. In germline, CDR1 is SQVTM, CDR2 ANQGSEA. The CDR3: CSVEARDSTDTQYF. The CDR3 DNA reads TGCAGCGTTGAAGCCCGGGATAGCACAGATACGCAGTATTTT.

There are many counts of this clonotype. This chain joins TRBV14 and TRBJ2-1, with D tentatively TRBD1 or TRBD2 (5 bases each). This CDR3 has 13 residues. The V and J ends lost 5 bases and 12 bases respectively, with 17 bases between them. Germline V CDR1 and CDR2: SGHDN, FVKESK. In nucleotides, the CDR3 is TGTGCCAGCAGCAATTCCGGGGCTCGCAGGCAGTTCTTC. It specifies CASSNSGARRQFF.